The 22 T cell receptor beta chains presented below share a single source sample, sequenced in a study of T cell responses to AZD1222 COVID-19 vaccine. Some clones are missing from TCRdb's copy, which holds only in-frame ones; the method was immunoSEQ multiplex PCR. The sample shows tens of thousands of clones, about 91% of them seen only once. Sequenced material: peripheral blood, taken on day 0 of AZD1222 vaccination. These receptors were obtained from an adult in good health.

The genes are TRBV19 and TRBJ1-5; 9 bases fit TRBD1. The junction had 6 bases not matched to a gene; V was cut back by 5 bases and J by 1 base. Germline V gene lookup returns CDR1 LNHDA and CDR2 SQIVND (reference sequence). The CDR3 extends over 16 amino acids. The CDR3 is CASSQKGQGSNQPQHF. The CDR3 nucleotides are TGTGCCAGTAGTCAGAAGGGACAGGGAAGCAATCAGCCCCAGCATTTT.

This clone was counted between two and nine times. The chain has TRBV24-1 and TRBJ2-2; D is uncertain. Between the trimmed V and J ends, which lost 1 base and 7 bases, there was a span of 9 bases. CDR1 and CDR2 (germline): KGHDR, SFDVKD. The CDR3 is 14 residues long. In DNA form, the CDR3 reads TGTGCCACCAGTGATTTAAGGCGGAACGGGGAGCTGTTTTTT. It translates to CATSDLRRNGELFF.

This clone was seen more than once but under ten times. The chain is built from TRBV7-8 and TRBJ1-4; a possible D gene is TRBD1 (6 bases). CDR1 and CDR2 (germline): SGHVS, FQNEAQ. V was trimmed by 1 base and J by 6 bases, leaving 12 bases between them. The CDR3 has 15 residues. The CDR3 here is CASSLGGRGDEKLFF. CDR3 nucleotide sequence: TGTGCCAGCAGCTTAGGGGGCAGGGGTGATGAAAAACTGTTTTTT.

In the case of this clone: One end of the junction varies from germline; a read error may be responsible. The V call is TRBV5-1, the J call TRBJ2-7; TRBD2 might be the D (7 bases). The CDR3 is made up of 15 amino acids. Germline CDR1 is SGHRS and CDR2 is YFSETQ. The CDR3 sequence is CASTGGGGKTYEQYF. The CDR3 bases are TGCGCAAGCACCGGAGGGGGAGGGAAGACCTACGAGCAGTACTTC.

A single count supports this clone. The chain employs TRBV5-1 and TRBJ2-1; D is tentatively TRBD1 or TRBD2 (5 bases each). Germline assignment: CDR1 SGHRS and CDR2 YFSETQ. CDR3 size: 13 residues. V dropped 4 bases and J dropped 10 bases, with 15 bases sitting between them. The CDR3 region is CASSKSGTQEQFF. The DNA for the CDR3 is TGCGCCAGCAGCAAATCCGGGACCCAGGAGCAGTTCTTC.

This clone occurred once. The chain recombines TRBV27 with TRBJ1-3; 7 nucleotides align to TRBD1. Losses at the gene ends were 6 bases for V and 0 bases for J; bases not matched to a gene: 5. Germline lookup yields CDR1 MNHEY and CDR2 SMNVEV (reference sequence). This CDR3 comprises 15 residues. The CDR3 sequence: CASRLDRASGNTIYF. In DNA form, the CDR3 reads TGTGCCAGCAGACTCGACAGGGCCTCTGGAAACACCATATATTTT.

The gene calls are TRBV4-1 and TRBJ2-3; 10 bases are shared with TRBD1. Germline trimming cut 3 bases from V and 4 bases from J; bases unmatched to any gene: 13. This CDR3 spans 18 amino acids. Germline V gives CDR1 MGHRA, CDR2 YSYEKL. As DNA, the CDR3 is TGCGCCAGCAGCCATCCTGTTAGAAGGACAGGGGGTTCAGATACGCAGTATTTT. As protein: CASSHPVRRTGGSDTQYF.

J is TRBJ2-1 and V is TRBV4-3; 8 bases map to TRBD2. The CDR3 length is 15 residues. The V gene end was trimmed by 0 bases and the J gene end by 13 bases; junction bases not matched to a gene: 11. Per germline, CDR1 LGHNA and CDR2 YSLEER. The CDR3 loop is CASSQDSGTGEEQFF. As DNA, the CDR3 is TGCGCCAGCAGCCAAGATAGCGGGACGGGGGAGGAACAGTTCTTC.

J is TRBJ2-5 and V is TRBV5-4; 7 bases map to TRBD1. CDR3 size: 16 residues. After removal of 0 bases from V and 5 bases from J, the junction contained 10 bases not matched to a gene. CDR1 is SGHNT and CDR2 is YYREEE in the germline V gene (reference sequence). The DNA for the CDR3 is TGTGCCAGCAGCTTGGCCTCTACAGGGGCTGGGGAGACCCAGTACTTC. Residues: CASSLASTGAGETQYF.

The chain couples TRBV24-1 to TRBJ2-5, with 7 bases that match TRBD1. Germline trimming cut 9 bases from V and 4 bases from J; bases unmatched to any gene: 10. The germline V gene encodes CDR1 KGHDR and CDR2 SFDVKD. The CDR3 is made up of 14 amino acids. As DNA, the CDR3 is TGTGCCACCGGAACTGCCGGGACAGTAGAGACCCAGTACTTC. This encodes CATGTAGTVETQYF.

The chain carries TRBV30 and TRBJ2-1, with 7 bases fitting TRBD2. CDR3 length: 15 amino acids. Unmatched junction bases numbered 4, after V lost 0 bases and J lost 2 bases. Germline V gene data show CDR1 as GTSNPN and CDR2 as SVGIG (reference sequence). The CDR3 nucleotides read TGTGCCTGGAGTGTTTCCAGCGGGACCTACAATGAGCAGTTCTTC. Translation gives CAWSVSSGTYNEQFF.

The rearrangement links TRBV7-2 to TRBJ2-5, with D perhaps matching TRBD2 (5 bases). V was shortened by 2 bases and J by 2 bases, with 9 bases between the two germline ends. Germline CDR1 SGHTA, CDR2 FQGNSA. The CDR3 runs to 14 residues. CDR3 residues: CASSLSTGQETQYF. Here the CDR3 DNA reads TGTGCCAGCAGCTTAAGTACGGGACAAGAGACCCAGTACTTC.

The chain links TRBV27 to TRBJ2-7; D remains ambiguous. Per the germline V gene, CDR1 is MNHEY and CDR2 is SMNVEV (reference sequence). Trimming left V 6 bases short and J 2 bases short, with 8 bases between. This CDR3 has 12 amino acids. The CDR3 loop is CASRTTTYEQYF. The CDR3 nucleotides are TGTGCCAGCAGGACAACCACCTACGAGCAGTACTTC.

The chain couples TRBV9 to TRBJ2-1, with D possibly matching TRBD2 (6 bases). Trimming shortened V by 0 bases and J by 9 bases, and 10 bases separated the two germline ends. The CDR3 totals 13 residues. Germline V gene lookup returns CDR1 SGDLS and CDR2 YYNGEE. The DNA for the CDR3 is TGTGCCAGCAGCGTAGTGGGGGGTCCTGAGCAGTTCTTC. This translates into CASSVVGGPEQFF.

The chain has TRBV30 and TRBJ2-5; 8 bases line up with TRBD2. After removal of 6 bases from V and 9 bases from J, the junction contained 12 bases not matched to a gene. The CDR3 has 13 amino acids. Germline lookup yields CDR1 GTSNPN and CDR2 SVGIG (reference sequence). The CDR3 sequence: CACPGRGAGAQYF. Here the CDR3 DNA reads TGTGCCTGCCCTGGGCGGGGGGCTGGGGCCCAGTACTTC.

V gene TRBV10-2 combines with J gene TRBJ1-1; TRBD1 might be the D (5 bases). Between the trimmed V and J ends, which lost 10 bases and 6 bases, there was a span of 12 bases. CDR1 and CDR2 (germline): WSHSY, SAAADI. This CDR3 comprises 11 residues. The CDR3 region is CATRDLPEAFF. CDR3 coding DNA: TGCGCCACTCGGGACCTACCTGAAGCTTTCTTT.

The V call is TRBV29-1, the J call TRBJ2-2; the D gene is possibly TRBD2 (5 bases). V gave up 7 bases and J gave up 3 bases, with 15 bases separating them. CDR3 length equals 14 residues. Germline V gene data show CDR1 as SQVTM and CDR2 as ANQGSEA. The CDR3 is CSAGGGLDTGELFF. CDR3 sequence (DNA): TGCAGCGCCGGCGGAGGACTGGACACCGGGGAGCTGTTTTTT.

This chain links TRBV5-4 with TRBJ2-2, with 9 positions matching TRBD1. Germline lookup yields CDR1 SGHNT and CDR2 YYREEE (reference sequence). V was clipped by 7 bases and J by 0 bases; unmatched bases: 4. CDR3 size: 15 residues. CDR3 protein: CASGRDRANTGELFF. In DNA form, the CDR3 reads TGTGCCAGCGGCCGGGACAGGGCGAACACCGGGGAGCTGTTTTTT.

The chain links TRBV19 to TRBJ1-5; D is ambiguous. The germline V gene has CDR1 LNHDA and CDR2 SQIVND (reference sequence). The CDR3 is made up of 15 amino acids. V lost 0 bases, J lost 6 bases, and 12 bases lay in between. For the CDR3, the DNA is TGTGCCAGTAGTATAGACGGTGGAACCGGTCAGCCCCAGCATTTT. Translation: CASSIDGGTGQPQHF.

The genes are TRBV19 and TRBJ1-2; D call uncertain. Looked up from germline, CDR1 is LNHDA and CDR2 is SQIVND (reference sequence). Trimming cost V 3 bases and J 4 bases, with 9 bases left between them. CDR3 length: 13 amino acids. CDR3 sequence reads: CASSIRAGYGYTF. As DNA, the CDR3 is TGTGCCAGTAGTATCCGGGCGGGCTATGGCTACACCTTC.

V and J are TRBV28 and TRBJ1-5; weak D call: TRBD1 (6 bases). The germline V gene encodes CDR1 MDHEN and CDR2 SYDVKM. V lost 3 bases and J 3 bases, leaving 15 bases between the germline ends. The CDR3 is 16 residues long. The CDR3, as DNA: TGTGCCAGCAGTTTTGTCAGGGGAGAGGTCAATCAGCCCCAGCATTTT. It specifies CASSFVRGEVNQPQHF.

The CDR3 nucleotides are TGTGCCAGCAGCCAGGGGCAGCTCTACGAGCAGTACTTC. This gives the protein CASSQGQLYEQYF. The chain is built from TRBV7-9 and TRBJ2-7; weak D call: TRBD1 (6 bases). The length of the CDR3 is 13 residues. V gave up 5 bases and J gave up 3 bases, with 11 bases separating them. Germline V lookup: CDR1 SEHNR, CDR2 FQNEAQ (reference sequence).